This note documents a single TCR gamma chain sequence. What antigen it recognizes has not been identified. At residue 5, the TCRdb protein departs from the DNA translation, so the protein shown here was derived from the DNA itself. Based on the germline V gene, the CDR1 and CDR2 sequences are VENAVY and YDSYNSRV. Including the terminal cysteine and phenylalanine, the CDR3 comprises 14 residues. Only the CDR3 portion is preserved as DNA: 42 bases, with reading frame beginning at the first base. Trimmed from V: 5 bases; trimmed from J: 4 bases; junction bases lacking a gene match: 7. The library was produced with multiplex PCR. The data were produced on an Ion Torrent PGM. TRG repertoires were amplified from approximately 0.2 ug of biopsy DNA using the LymphoTrack kit, whose primers carry Illumina adapters. After purification with AMPure XP beads and quantification on a 2100 Bioanalyzer, the TRG amplicons were pooled in equimolar amounts. TRG libraries were sequenced on an Ion PGM instrument. Processing in the source paper ran as follows. Using FastX, any read was removed if more than 10% of its nucleotides had quality scores below the third quartile calculated per patient. IMGT/HighV-QUEST was used to align reads in order to assign V, D and J genes, locate CDR3 regions and judge functionality. After the sequences were translated into amino acids, every sequence predicted to be non-functional was thrown out. CDR3s were broken into kmers both with and without positional annotation, kmer frequencies were analysed by PCA, and samples were clustered using each of the 1023 combinations of PCs 1-10. Leave-one-out cross-validation was used to validate the classification, with parameters re-optimised on the remaining samples in each round. Using the vegan R package, Shannon diversity was calculated from repeated random subsamples whose size matched the lowest read count. Clones were re-identified by TCRdb from the public reads with CATT, and rows with the same DNA were merged. These V and J calls are TCRdb output, not the study's own analysis. Counted in this sample were about 1,000 gamma-chain clones; about 40% of them appeared once. The ten most abundant clones make up nearly 25% of the sample.

This sample was taken from a study of intestinal T cells in coeliac disease (dated by TCRdb to 2018 to 2020). General notes on the study: Coeliac patients were found to be much younger than controls, with mean ages of about 15 versus 50 years recorded in the TRG cohort. In the TCR-delta (TRD) cohort, there were duodenal biopsies from approximately eleven coeliac disease patients and approximately eleven non-coeliac controls. Duodenal biopsies from around 35 coeliac disease patients and approximately 20 non-coeliac controls made up a second, larger TCR-gamma (TRG) cohort. General findings and caveats noted by the study authors: FFPE-derived DNA was found to be relatively degraded, and loss of a proportion of TCR sequences in each sample was likely caused by this degradation. The coeliac group and the control group were significantly different in age, but an analysis split by age did not give significant classification. Of around 54 biopsies, roughly 51 (approximately 94%) were correctly classified by TRG clustering, and a leave-one-out accuracy of approximately 87% was reported. All 20 or so biopsies in training were correctly classified by TRD kmer-based clustering, and a leave-one-out accuracy of about 90% was reported. It was not possible to tell repeated CDR3 amino acid sequences apart from PCR duplicates.

For each case, genomic DNA was extracted from ten 5-um FFPE scrolls with the QIAamp DNA FFPE tissue kit. Fully anonymised formalin-fixed paraffin-embedded duodenal biopsies surplus to diagnostic needs were used to test TCR repertoire-based classification of coeliac disease. Controls had no clinical or histological suspicion of coeliac disease and underwent upper endoscopy for reflux, dyspepsia or gastritis. This receptor was taken from a human donor who served as a control with a normal duodenal biopsy, not a healthy volunteer. The specimen was a duodenal biopsy. The chain was built from TRGV8 and TRGJP2. The CDR3 region reads CATWGPHSDWIKTF. The sequence in DNA is TGTGCCACCTGGGGCCCACATAGTGATTGGATCAAGACGTTT.